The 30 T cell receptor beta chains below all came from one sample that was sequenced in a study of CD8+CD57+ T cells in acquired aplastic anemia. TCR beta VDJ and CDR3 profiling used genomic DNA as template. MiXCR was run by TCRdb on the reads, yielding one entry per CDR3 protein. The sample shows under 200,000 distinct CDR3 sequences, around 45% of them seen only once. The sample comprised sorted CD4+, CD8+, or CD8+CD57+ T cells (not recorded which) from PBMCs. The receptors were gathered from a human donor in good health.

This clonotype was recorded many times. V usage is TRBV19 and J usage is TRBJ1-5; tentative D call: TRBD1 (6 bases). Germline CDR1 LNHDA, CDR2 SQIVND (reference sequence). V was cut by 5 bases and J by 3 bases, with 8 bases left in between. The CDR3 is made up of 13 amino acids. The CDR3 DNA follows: TGTGCCAGTAGTGGGACATTCAATCAGCCCCAGCATTTT. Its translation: CASSGTFNQPQHF.

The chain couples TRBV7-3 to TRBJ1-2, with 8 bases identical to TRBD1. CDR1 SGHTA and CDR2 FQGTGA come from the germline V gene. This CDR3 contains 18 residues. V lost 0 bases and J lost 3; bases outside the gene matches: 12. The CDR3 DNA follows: TGTGCCAGCAGCTTAACACTAGGACAGGGTCCTTGGGACTATGGCTACACCTTC. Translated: CASSLTLGQGPWDYGYTF.

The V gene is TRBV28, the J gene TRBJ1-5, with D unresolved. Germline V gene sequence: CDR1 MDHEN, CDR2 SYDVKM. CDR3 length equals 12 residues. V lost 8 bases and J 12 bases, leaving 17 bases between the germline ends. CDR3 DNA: TGTGCCAGCGAATATTTCGGGAGGAACCAGCATTTT. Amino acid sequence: CASEYFGRNQHF.

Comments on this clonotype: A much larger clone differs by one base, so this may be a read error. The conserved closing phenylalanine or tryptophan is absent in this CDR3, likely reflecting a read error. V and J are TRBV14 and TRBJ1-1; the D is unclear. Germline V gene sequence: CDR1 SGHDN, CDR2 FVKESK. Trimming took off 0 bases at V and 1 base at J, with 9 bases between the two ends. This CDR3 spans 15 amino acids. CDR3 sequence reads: CASSQDGRRNTEAFS. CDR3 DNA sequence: TGTGCCAGCAGCCAAGACGGCAGGAGGAACACTGAAGCTTTCTCT.

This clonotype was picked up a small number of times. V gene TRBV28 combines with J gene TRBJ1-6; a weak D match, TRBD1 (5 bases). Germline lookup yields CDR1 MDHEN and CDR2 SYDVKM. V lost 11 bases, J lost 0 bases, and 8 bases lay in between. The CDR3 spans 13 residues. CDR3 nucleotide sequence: TGTGCCCTAAGGGGCTCCTATAATTCACCCCTCCACTTT. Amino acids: CALRGSYNSPLHF.

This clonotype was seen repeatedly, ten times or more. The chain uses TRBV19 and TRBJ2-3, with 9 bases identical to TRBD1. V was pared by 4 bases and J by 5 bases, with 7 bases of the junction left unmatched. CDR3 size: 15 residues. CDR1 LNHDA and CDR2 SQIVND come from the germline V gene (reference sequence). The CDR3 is CASSNPQGAIDTQYF. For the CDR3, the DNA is TGTGCCAGTAGTAATCCACAGGGGGCCATAGATACGCAGTATTTT.

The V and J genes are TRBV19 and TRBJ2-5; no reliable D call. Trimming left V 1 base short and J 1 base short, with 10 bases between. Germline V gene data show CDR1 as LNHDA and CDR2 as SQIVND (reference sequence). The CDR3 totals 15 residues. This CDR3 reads CASSIGVRAQETQYF. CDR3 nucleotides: TGTGCCAGTAGTATAGGTGTAAGGGCCCAAGAGACCCAGTACTTC.

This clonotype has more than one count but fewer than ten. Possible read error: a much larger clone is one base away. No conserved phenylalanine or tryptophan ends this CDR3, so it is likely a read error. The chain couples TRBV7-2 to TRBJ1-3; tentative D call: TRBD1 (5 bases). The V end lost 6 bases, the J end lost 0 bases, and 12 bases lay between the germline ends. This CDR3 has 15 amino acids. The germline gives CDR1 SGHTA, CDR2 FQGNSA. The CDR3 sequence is CASSARAFSGNTIYS. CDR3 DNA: TGTGCCAGCAGTGCCAGGGCCTTCTCTGGAAACACCATATATTCT.

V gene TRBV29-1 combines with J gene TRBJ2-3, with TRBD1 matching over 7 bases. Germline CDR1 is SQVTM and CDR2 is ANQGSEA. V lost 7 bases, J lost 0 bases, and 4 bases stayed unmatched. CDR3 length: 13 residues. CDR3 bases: TGCAGCGCCGCGACAGGGAGCACAGATACGCAGTATTTT. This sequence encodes CSAATGSTDTQYF.

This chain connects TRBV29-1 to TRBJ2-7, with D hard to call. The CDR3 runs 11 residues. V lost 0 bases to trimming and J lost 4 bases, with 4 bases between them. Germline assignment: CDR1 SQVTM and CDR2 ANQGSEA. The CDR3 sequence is CSVEEGYEQYF. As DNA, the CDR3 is TGCAGCGTTGAAGAGGGTTACGAGCAGTACTTC.

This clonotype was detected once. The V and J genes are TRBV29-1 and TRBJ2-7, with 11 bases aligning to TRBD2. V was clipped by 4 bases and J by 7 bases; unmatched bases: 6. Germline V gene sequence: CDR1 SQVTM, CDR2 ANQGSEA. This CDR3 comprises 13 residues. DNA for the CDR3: TGCAGCGTTGGTAGCGGGAGGGCCAGGGAGCAGTACTTC. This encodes CSVGSGRAREQYF.

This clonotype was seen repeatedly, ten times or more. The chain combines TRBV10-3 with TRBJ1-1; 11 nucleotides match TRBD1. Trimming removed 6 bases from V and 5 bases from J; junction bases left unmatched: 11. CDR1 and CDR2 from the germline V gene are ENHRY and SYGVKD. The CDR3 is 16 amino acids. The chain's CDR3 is CAIRGTGQGGGTEAFF. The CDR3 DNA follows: TGTGCCATCAGGGGAACGGGACAGGGGGGGGGGACTGAAGCTTTCTTT.

The CDR3 region is CASSFLGETQYF. DNA of the CDR3: TGTGCCAGCAGCTTTCTTGGAGAGACCCAGTACTTC. The V and J genes are TRBV7-3 and TRBJ2-5; D is ambiguous. The CDR3 totals 12 residues. The ends were cut back, 3 bases at V and 4 bases at J, with 6 bases in the middle. Germline V gives CDR1 SGHTA, CDR2 FQGTGA.

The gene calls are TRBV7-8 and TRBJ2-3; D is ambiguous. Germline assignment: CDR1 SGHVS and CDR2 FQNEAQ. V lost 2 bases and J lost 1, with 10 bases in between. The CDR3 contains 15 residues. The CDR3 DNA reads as TGTGCCAGCAGCTTAACCACGGCTGGCACAGATACGCAGTATTTT. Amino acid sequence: CASSLTTAGTDTQYF.

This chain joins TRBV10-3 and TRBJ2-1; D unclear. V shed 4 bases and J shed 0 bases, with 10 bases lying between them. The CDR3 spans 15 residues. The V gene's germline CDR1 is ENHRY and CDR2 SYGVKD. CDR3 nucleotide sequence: TGTGCCATCAGTGTGGACCTTAGCTCCTACAATGAGCAGTTCTTC. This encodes CAISVDLSSYNEQFF.

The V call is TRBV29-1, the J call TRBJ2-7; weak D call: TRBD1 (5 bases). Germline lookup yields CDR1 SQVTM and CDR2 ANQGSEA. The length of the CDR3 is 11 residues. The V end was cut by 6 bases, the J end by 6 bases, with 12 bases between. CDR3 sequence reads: CSVFQGGEQYF. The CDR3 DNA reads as TGCAGCGTATTCCAGGGCGGCGAGCAGTACTTC.

The DNA of the CDR3 is TGTGCCAGTAGTCCCCAGGGTCTTGGCTACACCTTC. Protein sequence: CASSPQGLGYTF. The chain joins TRBV19 to TRBJ1-2, with D possibly TRBD1 on 5 matching bases. CDR1 LNHDA and CDR2 SQIVND come from the germline V gene (reference sequence). The CDR3 spans 12 residues. V lost 5 bases and J 7 bases, leaving 11 bases between the germline ends.

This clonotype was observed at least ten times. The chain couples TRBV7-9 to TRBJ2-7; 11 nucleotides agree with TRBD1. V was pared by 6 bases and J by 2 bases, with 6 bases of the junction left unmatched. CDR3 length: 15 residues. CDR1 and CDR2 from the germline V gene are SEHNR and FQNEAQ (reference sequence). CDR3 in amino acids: CASSQPGQGAYEQYF. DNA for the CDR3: TGTGCCAGCAGTCAGCCGGGACAGGGGGCCTACGAGCAGTACTTC.

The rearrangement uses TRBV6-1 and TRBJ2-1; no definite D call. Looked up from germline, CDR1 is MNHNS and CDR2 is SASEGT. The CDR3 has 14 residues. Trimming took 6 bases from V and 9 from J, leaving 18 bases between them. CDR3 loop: CASSQSAVFLEQFF. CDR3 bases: TGTGCCAGCAGCCAATCGGCAGTTTTTCTTGAGCAGTTCTTC.

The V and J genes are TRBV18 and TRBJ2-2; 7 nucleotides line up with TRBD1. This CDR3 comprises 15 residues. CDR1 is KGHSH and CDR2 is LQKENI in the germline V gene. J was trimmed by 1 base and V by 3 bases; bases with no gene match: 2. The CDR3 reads CASSPWTGNTGELFF. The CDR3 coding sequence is TGTGCCAGCTCACCTTGGACAGGGAACACCGGGGAGCTGTTTTTT.

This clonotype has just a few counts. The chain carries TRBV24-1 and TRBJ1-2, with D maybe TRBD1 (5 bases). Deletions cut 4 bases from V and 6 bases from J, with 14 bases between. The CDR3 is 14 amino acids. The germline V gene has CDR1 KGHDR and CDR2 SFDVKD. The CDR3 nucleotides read TGTGCCACCAGTGACCCCGGGACCAAGAATGGCTACACCTTC. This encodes CATSDPGTKNGYTF.

CDR3 protein: CASSSITPTGVKETQYF. The CDR3, as DNA: TGTGCCAGCAGCTCGATCACCCCGACAGGGGTCAAGGAGACCCAGTACTTC. The chain couples TRBV5-5 to TRBJ2-5, with TRBD1 matching 8 bases. V was clipped by 3 bases and J by 5 bases; unmatched bases: 15. The germline gives CDR1 SGHKS, CDR2 YYEKEE (reference sequence). The CDR3 consists of 17 residues.

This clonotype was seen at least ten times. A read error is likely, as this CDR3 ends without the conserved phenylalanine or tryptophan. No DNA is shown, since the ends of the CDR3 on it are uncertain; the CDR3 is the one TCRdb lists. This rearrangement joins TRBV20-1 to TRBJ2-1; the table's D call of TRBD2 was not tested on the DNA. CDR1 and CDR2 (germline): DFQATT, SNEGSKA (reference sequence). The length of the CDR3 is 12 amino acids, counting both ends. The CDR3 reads CSALSLAGAQII.

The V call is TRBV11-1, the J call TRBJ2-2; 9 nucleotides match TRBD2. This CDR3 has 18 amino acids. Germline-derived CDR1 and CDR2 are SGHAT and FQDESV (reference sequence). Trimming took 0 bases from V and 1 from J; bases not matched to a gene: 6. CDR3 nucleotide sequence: TGTGCCAGCAGCTTAGCAGGGTCTAGCGGGAAGAACACCGGGGAGCTGTTTTTT. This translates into CASSLAGSSGKNTGELFF.

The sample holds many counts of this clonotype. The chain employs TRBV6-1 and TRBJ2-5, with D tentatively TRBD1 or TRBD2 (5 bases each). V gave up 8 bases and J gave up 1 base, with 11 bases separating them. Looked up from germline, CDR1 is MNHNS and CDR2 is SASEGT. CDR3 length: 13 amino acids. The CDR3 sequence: CASQGRGQETQYF. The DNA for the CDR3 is TGTGCCAGCCAGGGTCGGGGCCAAGAGACCCAGTACTTC.

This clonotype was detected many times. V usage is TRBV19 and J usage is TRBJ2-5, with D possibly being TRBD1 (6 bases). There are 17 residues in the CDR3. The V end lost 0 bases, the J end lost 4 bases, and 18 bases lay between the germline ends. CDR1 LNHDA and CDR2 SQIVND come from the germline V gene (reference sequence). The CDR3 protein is CASSIEPWAARGETQYF. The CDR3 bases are TGTGCCAGTAGTATAGAACCCTGGGCGGCCAGGGGAGAGACCCAGTACTTC.

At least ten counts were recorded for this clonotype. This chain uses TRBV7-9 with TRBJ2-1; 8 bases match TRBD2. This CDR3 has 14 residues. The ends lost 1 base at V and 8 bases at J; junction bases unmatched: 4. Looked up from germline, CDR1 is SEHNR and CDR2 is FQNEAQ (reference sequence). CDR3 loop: CASSLGGGRDEQFF. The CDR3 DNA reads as TGTGCCAGCAGCTTAGGCGGGGGGCGGGATGAGCAGTTCTTC.

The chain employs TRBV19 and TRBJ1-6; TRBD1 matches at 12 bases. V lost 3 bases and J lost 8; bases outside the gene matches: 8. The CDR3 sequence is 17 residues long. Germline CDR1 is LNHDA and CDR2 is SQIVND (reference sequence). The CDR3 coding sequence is TGTGCCAGTAGTATGTTGGGACAGGGGGCATCCCATTCACCCCTCCACTTT. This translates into CASSMLGQGASHSPLHF.

Here the CDR3 DNA reads TGCAGCGTTGAAAACACAGGACTACCGAAAACCTACAATGAGCAGTTCTTC. Amino acids: CSVENTGLPKTYNEQFF. The chain recombines TRBV29-1 with TRBJ2-1, with D possibly being TRBD2 (6 bases). Trimming left V 2 bases short and J 2 bases short, with 19 bases between. Germline V gene lookup returns CDR1 SQVTM and CDR2 ANQGSEA. The CDR3 contains 17 residues.

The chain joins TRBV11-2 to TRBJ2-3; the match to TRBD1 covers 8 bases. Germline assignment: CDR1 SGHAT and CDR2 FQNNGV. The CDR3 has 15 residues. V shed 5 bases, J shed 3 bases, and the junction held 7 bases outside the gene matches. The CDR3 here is CASSPFGQGTDTQYF. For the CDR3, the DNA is TGTGCCAGCAGCCCGTTCGGACAGGGAACAGATACGCAGTATTTT.